Listed here are 19 T cell receptor beta chains from one sample, sequenced in a study of shared clonotypes between healthy human individuals. The method was immunoSEQ multiplex PCR; TCRdb's version includes in-frame clones alone and lacks a portion of them. The sample includes some 1.4 million clones, more than 95% of them seen just once. Sequencing was done on a sample of naive CD4+ T cells sorted from blood. Subset here: CD45RA+ positively selected. All receptors come from a man under 40 in good health.

This clone appeared a single time. V is TRBV4-3 and J is TRBJ1-2; D may be TRBD1 (5 bases). Per germline, CDR1 LGHNA and CDR2 YSLEER. Between the trimmed V and J ends, which lost 0 bases and 4 bases, there was a span of 12 bases. The CDR3 runs to 15 residues. The CDR3 sequence: CASSQEGQGSYGYTF. The CDR3 DNA reads as TGCGCCAGCAGCCAAGAGGGGCAGGGTTCCTATGGCTACACCTTC.

This chain joins TRBV28 and TRBJ1-1; D unresolved. V gave up 3 bases and J gave up 3 bases, with 11 bases separating them. The germline gives CDR1 MDHEN, CDR2 SYDVKM. CDR3 length: 14 residues. CDR3 in amino acids: CASSLSAWDTEAFF. As DNA, the CDR3 is TGTGCCAGCAGTTTGTCTGCCTGGGACACTGAAGCTTTCTTT. Variable domain in full (rest from reference TRBV28 and TRBJ1-1): DVKVTQSSRYLVKRTGEKVFLECVQDMDHENMFWYRQDPGLGLRLIYFSYDVKMKEKGDIPEGYSVSREKKERFSLILESASTNQTSMYLCASSLSAWDTEAFFGQGTRLTVV.

The rearrangement uses TRBV30 and TRBJ2-7, with 9 positions matching TRBD1. The CDR3 is made up of 16 amino acids. Germline CDR1 and CDR2: GTSNPN and SVGIG (reference sequence). J gave up 0 bases and V 0 bases, and 6 bases lay outside the gene matches. The CDR3 DNA is TGTGCCTGGAGTGTATCTGGGACAGGGTACTCCTACGAGCAGTACTTC. This translates into CAWSVSGTGYSYEQYF.

The genes are TRBV2 and TRBJ1-1; the match to TRBD1 covers 8 bases. Per germline, CDR1 SNHLY and CDR2 FYNNEI. V lost 7 bases and J lost 0; bases outside the gene matches: 10. The CDR3 has 16 residues. The CDR3 spells CASNRGVLGMNTEAFF. The CDR3 DNA reads TGTGCCAGCAACAGGGGGGTCCTCGGGATGAACACTGAAGCTTTCTTT.

J is TRBJ2-5 and V is TRBV4-3, with TRBD2 identical over 9 bases. V was clipped by 1 base and J by 2 bases; unmatched bases: 8. From germline, CDR1 is LGHNA and CDR2 YSLEER. This CDR3 is built from 17 residues. The CDR3 DNA reads TGCGCCAGCAGCCAAGCCCTAGCGGGATGGGGGCAAGAGACCCAGTACTTC. It is translated as CASSQALAGWGQETQYF.

This clone was detected only once. Other nucleotide sequences in the sample specify the same CDR3. The chain joins TRBV19 to TRBJ2-7, with unresolved D. The CDR3 runs to 13 residues. V lost 0 bases and J lost 4, with 7 bases in between. Germline loops: CDR1 LNHDA, CDR2 SQIVND (reference sequence). Written as DNA, the CDR3 is TGTGCCAGTAGTATAGATCTCGGTTACGAGCAGTACTTC. Translated, it gives CASSIDLGYEQYF.

This clone appeared a single time. V and J are TRBV6-1 and TRBJ1-2, with D maybe TRBD1 (5 bases). In germline, CDR1 is MNHNS, CDR2 SASEGT. The CDR3 sequence is 15 residues long. Trimming shortened V by 5 bases and J by 8 bases, and 21 bases separated the two germline ends. This CDR3 reads CASSSPLQGRGGYTF. CDR3 nucleotides: TGTGCCAGCAGTTCTCCCCTTCAGGGTAGAGGCGGCTACACCTTC.

This chain links TRBV27 with TRBJ2-7; tentative D call: TRBD1 (5 bases). The germline V gene has CDR1 MNHEY and CDR2 SMNVEV (reference sequence). This CDR3 region has 13 residues. Trimming removed 5 bases from V and 2 bases from J, with 10 bases in between. The chain's CDR3 is CASSPIRAYEQYF. Written as DNA, the CDR3 is TGTGCCAGCAGTCCTATCAGGGCCTACGAGCAGTACTTC.

The table lists this clone with a few counts. This chain uses TRBV7-9 with TRBJ1-2; no firm D call. The V gene lost 1 base and the J gene lost 5 bases, with 8 bases spanning the gap. This CDR3 comprises 13 residues. Germline values: CDR1 SEHNR, CDR2 FQNEAQ (reference sequence). CDR3 in amino acids: CASSLVERYGYTF. The DNA of the CDR3 is TGTGCCAGCAGCTTAGTAGAGCGTTATGGCTACACCTTC.

The V call is TRBV19, the J call TRBJ1-3; 9 bases line up with TRBD1. Looked up from germline, CDR1 is LNHDA and CDR2 is SQIVND (reference sequence). The CDR3 contains 15 residues. V shed 4 bases, J shed 6 bases, and the junction held 7 bases outside the gene matches. The CDR3 region is CASSTPGQGVNTIYF. The CDR3 nucleotides are TGTGCCAGTAGTACTCCGGGACAGGGCGTAAACACCATATATTTT. Combining the CDR3 with reference TRBV19 and TRBJ1-3 gives the whole variable domain DGGITQSPKYLFRKEGQNVTLSCEQNLNHDAMYWYRQDPGQGLRLIYYSQIVNDFQKGDIAEGYSVSREKKESFPLTVTSAQKNPTAFYLCASSTPGQGVNTIYFGEGSWLTVV.

This chain uses TRBV5-6 with TRBJ2-7; possibly TRBD1 or TRBD2 for D (5 bases each). Germline V gives CDR1 SGHDT, CDR2 YYEEEE. The CDR3 has 15 residues. Deletions cut 4 bases from V and 3 bases from J, with 17 bases between. The chain's CDR3 is CASSPGHGADYEQYF. The CDR3 nucleotides are TGTGCCAGCAGCCCCGGACACGGGGCGGACTACGAGCAGTACTTC.

Notes on this clone: Other DNA sequences from this sample encode an identical CDR3 as well. The chain is built from TRBV28 and TRBJ2-5; 12 nucleotides align to TRBD2. The trim removed 5 bases at V and 5 bases at J, leaving 6 bases unmatched. The germline V gene encodes CDR1 MDHEN and CDR2 SYDVKM. The CDR3 contains 15 residues. CDR3 amino acids: CASSPSGRARETQYF. The CDR3 coding sequence is TGTGCCAGCAGTCCTAGCGGGAGGGCCAGGGAGACCCAGTACTTC.

This clone was detected only once. The gene calls are TRBV7-9 and TRBJ2-1; 10 bases fit TRBD2. V was pared by 5 bases and J by 8 bases, with 12 bases of the junction left unmatched. The CDR3 runs to 16 residues. CDR1 SEHNR and CDR2 FQNEAQ come from the germline V gene (reference sequence). CDR3 DNA sequence: TGTGCCAGCAGCGTTTCGGCAGCGGGAGGGTTTTATGAGCAGTTCTTC. It yields the protein CASSVSAAGGFYEQFF. The full variable domain, completed using reference TRBV7-9 and TRBJ2-1, is DTGVSQNPRHKITKRGQNVTFRCDPISEHNRLYWYRQTLGQGPEFLTYFQNEAQLEKSRLLSDRFSAERPKGSFSTLEIQRTEQGDSAMYLCASSVSAAGGFYEQFFGPGTRLTVL.

The genes are TRBV27 and TRBJ2-5; 9 bases agree with TRBD1. Germline V gives CDR1 MNHEY, CDR2 SMNVEV (reference sequence). This CDR3 has 15 amino acids. V shed 6 bases and J 4 bases; nucleotides not matched to a gene: 9. CDR3 DNA sequence: TGTGCCAGCAGAACCGGACAGGGGAGGGTAGAGACCCAGTACTTC. Encoded protein: CASRTGQGRVETQYF.

CDR3 residues: CASSPRGQGDTQYF. CDR3 coding DNA: TGTGCCAGCAGCCCCAGGGGGCAGGGAGATACGCAGTATTTT. V and J are TRBV11-2 and TRBJ2-3, with TRBD1 matching over 8 bases. This CDR3 region has 14 residues. Germline values: CDR1 SGHAT, CDR2 FQNNGV. Trimming cost V 5 bases and J 5 bases; bases outside gene matches: 6. Complete variable domain (other parts from reference TRBV11-2 and TRBJ2-3): EAGVAQSPRYKIIEKRQSVAFWCNPISGHATLYWYQQILGQGPKLLIQFQNNGVVDDSQLPKDRFSAERLKGVDSTLKIQPAKLEDSAVYLCASSPRGQGDTQYFGPGTRLTVL.

The chain is built from TRBV28 and TRBJ2-3; 7 bases align to TRBD2. Germline lookup yields CDR1 MDHEN and CDR2 SYDVKM. V gave up 3 bases and J gave up 4 bases; unmatched junction bases: 13. The CDR3 totals 17 residues. CDR3 amino acids: CASSLDLAEGRPDTQYF. CDR3 bases: TGTGCCAGCAGTTTGGATCTAGCGGAGGGGCGCCCAGATACGCAGTATTTT.

This chain connects TRBV7-7 to TRBJ2-7; 9 bases match TRBD1. Trimming cost V 1 base and J 3 bases; bases outside gene matches: 4. CDR3 length: 15 residues. Germline lookup yields CDR1 SSHAT and CDR2 FNYEAQ (reference sequence). DNA for the CDR3: TGTGCCAGCAGCTTAGGGACAGGGGAGCTCTACGAGCAGTACTTC. Amino acid sequence: CASSLGTGELYEQYF.

The rearrangement uses TRBV29-1 and TRBJ2-5, with D tentatively TRBD1 (6 bases). This CDR3 is 16 amino acids long. V lost 4 bases, J lost 0 bases, and 18 bases lay in between. Germline CDR1 is SQVTM and CDR2 is ANQGSEA. CDR3 sequence: CSVVTPGTWYQETQYF. The CDR3 bases are TGCAGCGTTGTTACCCCCGGGACATGGTACCAAGAGACCCAGTACTTC.

The V call is TRBV2, the J call TRBJ2-3, with 7 nucleotides matching TRBD2. Losses at the gene ends were 7 bases for V and 0 bases for J; bases not matched to a gene: 13. CDR1 and CDR2 from the germline V gene are SNHLY and FYNNEI. This CDR3 spans 17 amino acids. CDR3 nucleotide sequence: TGTGCCAGCACCCGAAGAGGGAGGGGTGCTAGCACAGATACGCAGTATTTT. It translates to CASTRRGRGASTDTQYF. Full variable domain (remainder filled in from reference TRBV2 and TRBJ2-3): EPEVTQTPSHQVTQMGQEVILRCVPISNHLYFYWYRQILGQKVEFLVSFYNNEISEKSEIFDDQFSVERPDGSNFTLKIRSTKLEDSAMYFCASTRRGRGASTDTQYFGPGTRLTVL.